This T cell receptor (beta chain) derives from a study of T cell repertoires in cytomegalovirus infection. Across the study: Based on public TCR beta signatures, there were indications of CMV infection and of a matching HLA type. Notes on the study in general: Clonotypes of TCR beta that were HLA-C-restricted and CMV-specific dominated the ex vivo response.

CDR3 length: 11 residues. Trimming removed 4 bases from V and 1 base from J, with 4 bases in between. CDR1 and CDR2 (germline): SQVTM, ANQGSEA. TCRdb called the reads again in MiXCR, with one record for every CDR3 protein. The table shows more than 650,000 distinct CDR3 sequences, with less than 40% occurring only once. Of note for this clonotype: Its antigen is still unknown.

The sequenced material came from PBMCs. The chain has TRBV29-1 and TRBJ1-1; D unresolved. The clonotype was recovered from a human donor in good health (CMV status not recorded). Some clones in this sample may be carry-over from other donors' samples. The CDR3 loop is CSVAPNTEAFF. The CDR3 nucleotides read TGCAGCGTTGCACCGAACACTGAAGCTTTCTTT.